This T cell receptor beta chain was captured by sequencing in a study of CD8 T cells in ankylosing spondylitis. Points from the study as a whole: Among TCR beta sequences, a motif of under ten highly homologous variants appeared characteristic of ankylosing spondylitis blood. Significant enrichment of disease-linked clones was reported in matched ankylosing spondylitis synovial fluid.

MiXCR, run by TCRdb on the 5' RACE reads, gives a single entry per CDR3 protein. The sample consists of roughly 250,000 distinct CDR3 sequences, about 10% of them appearing once. This clonotype was seen many times. Its target is unknown. This CDR3 has 14 amino acids. Germline V lookup: CDR1 MNHEY, CDR2 SVGAGI. V lost 4 bases and J 2 bases, leaving 6 bases between the germline ends. This clonotype originated in a male donor with ankylosing spondylitis or in good health (not recorded which). The gene calls are TRBV6-5 and TRBJ1-6; D unresolved. Sequenced sample: blood, either unsorted or a sorted T cell fraction (not recorded which). CDR3: CASSSSTYNSPLHF. DNA for the CDR3: TGTGCCAGCAGTTCCAGCACCTATAATTCACCCCTCCACTTT.